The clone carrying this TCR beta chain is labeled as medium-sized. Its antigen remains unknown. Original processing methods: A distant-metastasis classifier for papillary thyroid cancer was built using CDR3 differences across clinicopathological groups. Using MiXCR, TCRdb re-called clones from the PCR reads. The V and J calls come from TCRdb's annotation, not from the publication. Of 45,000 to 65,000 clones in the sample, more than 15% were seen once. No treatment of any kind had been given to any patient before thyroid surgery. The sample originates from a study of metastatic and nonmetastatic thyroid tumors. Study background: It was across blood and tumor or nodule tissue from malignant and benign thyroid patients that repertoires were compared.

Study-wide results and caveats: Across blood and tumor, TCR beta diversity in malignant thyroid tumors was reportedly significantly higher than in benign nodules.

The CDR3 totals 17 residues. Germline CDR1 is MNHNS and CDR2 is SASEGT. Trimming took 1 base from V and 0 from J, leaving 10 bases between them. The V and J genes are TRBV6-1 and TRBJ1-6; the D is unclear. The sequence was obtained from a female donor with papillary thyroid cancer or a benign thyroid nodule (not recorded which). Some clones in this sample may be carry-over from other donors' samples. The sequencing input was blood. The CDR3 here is CASSEGSGSSYNSPLHF. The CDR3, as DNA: TGTGCCAGCAGTGAAGGTTCGGGGAGCTCCTATAATTCACCCCTCCACTTT.